This TCR beta chain is from a study of regulatory T cells in long-lasting Graves disease. According to the study, TCR beta libraries were built with iRepertoire HTBI primers and CDR3-region Arm-PCR. TCRdb re-called the multiplex PCR reads through MiXCR, storing one row per CDR3 protein. The sample lists roughly 430,000 distinct CDR3 sequences, under 25% occurring once. J gave up 2 bases and V 4 bases, and 8 bases lay outside the gene matches. The CDR3 has 17 amino acids. The germline gives CDR1 MNHEY, CDR2 SVGEGT. Time point here: persistent/refractory GD, antithyroid drugs over 5 years with positive TRAb. Making the TCR library involved RNA that had been extracted from PBMCs.

This chain links TRBV6-2 or TRBV6-3 with TRBJ1-3; 10 bases match TRBD1. This specimen consisted of peripheral blood mononuclear cells (PBMCs), obtained when the disease was refractory, from a patient treated with antithyroid drugs. The sequence was obtained from a female donor with Graves disease. The CDR3 bases are TGTGCCAGCAGTTTATTTCCGGGACAGGGGACTGGAAACACCATATATTTT. Residues: CASSLFPGQGTGNTIYF.